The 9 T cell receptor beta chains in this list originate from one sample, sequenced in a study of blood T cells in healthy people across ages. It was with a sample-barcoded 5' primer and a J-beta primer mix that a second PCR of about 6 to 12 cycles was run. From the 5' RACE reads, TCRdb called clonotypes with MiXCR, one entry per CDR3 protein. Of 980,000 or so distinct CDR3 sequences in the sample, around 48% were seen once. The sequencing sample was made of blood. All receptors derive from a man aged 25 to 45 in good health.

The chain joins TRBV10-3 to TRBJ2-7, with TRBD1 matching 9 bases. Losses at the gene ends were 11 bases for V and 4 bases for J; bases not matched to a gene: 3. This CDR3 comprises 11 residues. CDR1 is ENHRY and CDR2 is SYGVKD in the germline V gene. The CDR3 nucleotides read TGTGCCCCGACAGGGGGATACGAGCAGTACTTC. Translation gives CAPTGGYEQYF.

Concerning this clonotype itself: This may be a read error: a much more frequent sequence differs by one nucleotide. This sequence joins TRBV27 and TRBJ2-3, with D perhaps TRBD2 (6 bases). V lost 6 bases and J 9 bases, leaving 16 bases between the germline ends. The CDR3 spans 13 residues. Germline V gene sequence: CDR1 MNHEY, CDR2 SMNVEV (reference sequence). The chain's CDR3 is CASSVGLRKTQYF. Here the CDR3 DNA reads TGTGCCAGCAGCGTGGGACTTCGGAAGACGCAGTATTTT.

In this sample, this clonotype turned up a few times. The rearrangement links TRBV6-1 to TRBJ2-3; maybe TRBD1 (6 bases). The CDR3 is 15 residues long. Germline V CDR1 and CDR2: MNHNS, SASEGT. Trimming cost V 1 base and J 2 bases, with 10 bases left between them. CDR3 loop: CASSEGGQLTDTQYF. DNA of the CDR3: TGTGCCAGCAGTGAAGGGGGGCAGCTCACAGATACGCAGTATTTT.

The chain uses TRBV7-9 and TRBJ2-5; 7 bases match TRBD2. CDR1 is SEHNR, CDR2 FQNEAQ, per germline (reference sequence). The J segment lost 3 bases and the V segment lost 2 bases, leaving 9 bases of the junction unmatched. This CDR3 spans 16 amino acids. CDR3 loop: CASSLRSRGDEETQYF. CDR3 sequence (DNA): TGTGCCAGCAGCTTAAGGTCTCGGGGGGATGAAGAGACCCAGTACTTC.

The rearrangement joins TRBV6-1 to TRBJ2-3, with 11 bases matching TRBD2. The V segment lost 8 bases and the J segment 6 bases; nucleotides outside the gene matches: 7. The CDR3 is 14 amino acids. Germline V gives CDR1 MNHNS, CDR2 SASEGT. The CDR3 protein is CASGASGGLDTQYF. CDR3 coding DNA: TGTGCCAGCGGTGCTAGCGGGGGGCTTGATACGCAGTATTTT.

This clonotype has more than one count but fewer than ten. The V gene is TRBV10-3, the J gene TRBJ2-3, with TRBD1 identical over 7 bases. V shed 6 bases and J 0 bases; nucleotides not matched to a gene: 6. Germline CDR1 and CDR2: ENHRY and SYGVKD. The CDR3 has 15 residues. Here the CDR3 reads CAISPGQTSTDTQYF. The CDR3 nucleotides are TGTGCCATCAGCCCGGGACAGACTAGCACAGATACGCAGTATTTT.

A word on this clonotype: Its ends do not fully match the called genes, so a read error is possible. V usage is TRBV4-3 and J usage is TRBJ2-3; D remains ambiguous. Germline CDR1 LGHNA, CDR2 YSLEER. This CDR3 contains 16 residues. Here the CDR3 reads CAGSQERANPTDTQYF. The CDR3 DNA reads TGCGCCGGCAGCCAAGAACGGGCCAACCCAACAGATACGCAGTATTTT.

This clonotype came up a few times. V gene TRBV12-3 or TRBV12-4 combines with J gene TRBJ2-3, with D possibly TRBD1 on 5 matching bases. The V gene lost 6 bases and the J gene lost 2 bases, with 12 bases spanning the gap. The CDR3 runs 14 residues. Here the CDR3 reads CASSQGANTDTQYF. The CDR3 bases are TGTGCCAGCAGCCAAGGGGCTAACACAGATACGCAGTATTTT.

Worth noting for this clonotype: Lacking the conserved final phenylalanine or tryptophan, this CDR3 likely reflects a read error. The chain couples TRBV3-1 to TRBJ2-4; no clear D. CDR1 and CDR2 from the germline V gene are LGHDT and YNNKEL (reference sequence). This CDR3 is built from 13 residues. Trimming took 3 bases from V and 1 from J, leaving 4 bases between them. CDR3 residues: CASSHGAKNIQYS. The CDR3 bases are TGTGCCAGCAGCCACGGCGCCAAAAACATTCAGTACTCC.